One and the same sample provided the 26 T cell receptor beta chains below, sequenced in a study of control samples from healthy donors and cancer patients. Using immunoSEQ multiplex PCR, the repertoire was profiled, and TCRdb retains in-frame clones only, with some absent. The data show roughly 370,000 clones, 90% seen once. The source material was PBMCs. Source of these receptors: a middle-aged man with head and neck cancer.

This clone came up a few times. This chain joins TRBV7-2 and TRBJ1-5, with TRBD1 identical over 9 bases. The CDR3 consists of 17 residues. Trimming cost V 3 bases and J 1 base; bases outside gene matches: 7. The germline CDR1 and CDR2 sequences are SGHTA and FQGNSA. CDR3 in DNA: TGTGCCAGCAGCTTGAGGGGGACAGGGACCAGCAATCAGCCCCAGCATTTT. Amino acids: CASSLRGTGTSNQPQHF.

This rearrangement joins TRBV7-2 to TRBJ2-3; D could derive from TRBD1 or TRBD2 (5 bases each). With 1 base removed from V and 2 bases from J, the gap between germline ends came to 13 bases. CDR1 is SGHTA and CDR2 is FQGNSA in the germline V gene. The CDR3 runs 16 residues. The CDR3 DNA reads TGTGCCAGCAGCTTAGGGTCGGGGACCAACACAGATACGCAGTATTTT. Amino acid sequence: CASSLGSGTNTDTQYF.

The CDR3: CASSWDARQPQHF. Written as DNA, the CDR3 is TGTGCCAGCAGCTGGGATGCCAGGCAGCCCCAGCATTTT. The rearrangement joins TRBV7-3 to TRBJ1-5; D gene uncertain. Trimming removed 4 bases from V and 7 bases from J, with 11 bases in between. The CDR3 has 13 amino acids. The germline CDR1 and CDR2 sequences are SGHTA and FQGTGA. Full variable domain (rest looked up from reference TRBV7-3 and TRBJ1-5): GAGVSQTPSNKVTEKGKYVELRCDPISGHTALYWYRQSLGQGPEFLIYFQGTGAADDSGLPNDRFFAVRPEGSVSTLKIQRTERGDSAVYLCASSWDARQPQHFGDGTRLSIL.

The gene calls are TRBV18 and TRBJ1-5; TRBD1 aligns across 10 bases. V was clipped by 4 bases and J by 7 bases; unmatched bases: 13. CDR1 is KGHSH and CDR2 is LQKENI in the germline V gene. The CDR3 consists of 17 residues. The CDR3 reads CASSLTRDRGGEQPQHF. CDR3 bases: TGTGCCAGCTCACTAACCCGGGACAGGGGAGGCGAACAGCCCCAGCATTTT.

The V and J genes are TRBV5-1 and TRBJ2-2; D gene uncertain. The CDR3 has 14 amino acids. Germline V gene lookup returns CDR1 SGHRS and CDR2 YFSETQ. Trimming shortened V by 4 bases and J by 4 bases, and 11 bases separated the two germline ends. The CDR3 spells CASSPGTSTGELFF. Written as DNA, the CDR3 is TGCGCCAGCAGCCCCGGAACAAGCACCGGGGAGCTGTTTTTT.

The rearrangement joins TRBV5-1 to TRBJ1-1; a possible D gene is TRBD1 (6 bases). Trimming took off 0 bases at V and 4 bases at J, with 19 bases between the two ends. Germline V gene sequence: CDR1 SGHRS, CDR2 YFSETQ. This CDR3 region has 17 residues. In DNA, the CDR3 is TGCGCCAGCAGCTTGGGTGGTCTAAGGGGGTTGGGCACTGAAGCTTTCTTT. It is translated as CASSLGGLRGLGTEAFF.

The J gene is TRBJ1-2, the V gene TRBV27; the D gene is possibly TRBD1 (5 bases). The V gene lost 6 bases and the J gene lost 4 bases, with 15 bases spanning the gap. The CDR3 spans 14 residues. Germline V lookup: CDR1 MNHEY, CDR2 SMNVEV (reference sequence). CDR3 DNA sequence: TGTGCCAGCAGCCCCCCCGGGACTCCCTATGGCTACACCTTC. Translation: CASSPPGTPYGYTF.

This clone appeared a single time. V usage is TRBV6-2 or TRBV6-3 and J usage is TRBJ2-1, with 10 nucleotides matching TRBD2. The V gene end was trimmed by 2 bases and the J gene end by 5 bases; junction bases not matched to a gene: 3. Germline lookup yields CDR1 MNHEY and CDR2 SVGEGT. The CDR3 loop spans 15 amino acids. CDR3 nucleotides: TGTGCCAGCAGTTACGCTAGCGGGGGTGACAATGAGCAGTTCTTC. Translating gives CASSYASGGDNEQFF.

This chain links TRBV5-5 with TRBJ2-7; TRBD1 aligns across 9 bases. This CDR3 has 13 amino acids. V lost 6 bases to trimming and J lost 3 bases; unmatched junction nucleotides: 4. CDR1 and CDR2 from the germline V gene are SGHKS and YYEKEE (reference sequence). For the CDR3, the DNA is TGTGCCAGCATCGGGACAGGGATCTACGAGCAGTACTTC. As protein: CASIGTGIYEQYF.

The chain joins TRBV29-1 to TRBJ2-1; no firm D call. Germline CDR1 SQVTM, CDR2 ANQGSEA. V was clipped by 3 bases and J by 6 bases, with 9 bases between them. The CDR3 contains 12 residues. The CDR3 coding sequence is TGCAGCGTTGATTCTCAGAGCAATGAGCAGTTCTTC. Protein product: CSVDSQSNEQFF.

J is TRBJ2-5 and V is TRBV7-2; 7 nucleotides align to TRBD1. The germline gives CDR1 SGHTA, CDR2 FQGNSA. Germline trimming cut 5 bases from V and 1 base from J; bases unmatched to any gene: 4. This CDR3 contains 14 residues. The CDR3 loop is CASSLTGSQETQYF. The CDR3 DNA follows: TGTGCCAGCAGCCTGACAGGGTCCCAAGAGACCCAGTACTTC.

This chain joins TRBV5-1 and TRBJ1-1; D remains unclear. Germline CDR1 SGHRS, CDR2 YFSETQ. This CDR3 spans 16 amino acids. The germline V and J ends were trimmed by 1 base and 0 bases, with 13 bases remaining between them. The CDR3: CASSLLSENMNTEAFF. In DNA form, the CDR3 reads TGCGCCAGCAGCTTGTTGTCGGAAAACATGAACACTGAAGCTTTCTTT. The full variable domain, rest sourced from reference TRBV5-1 and TRBJ1-1, is KAGVTQTPRYLIKTRGQQVTLSCSPISGHRSVSWYQQTPGQGLQFLFEYFSETQRNKGNFPGRFSGRQFSNSRSEMNVSTLELGDSALYLCASSLLSENMNTEAFFGQGTRLTVV.

The CDR3 region has the DNA TGTGCCAGCAGTTACGGACTAGCGGGGTTCACAGATACGCAGTATTTT. Encoded protein: CASSYGLAGFTDTQYF. The chain combines TRBV6-6 with TRBJ2-3, with 12 bases lining up with TRBD2. The germline gives CDR1 MNHNY, CDR2 SVGAGI (reference sequence). V gave up 2 bases and J gave up 2 bases; unmatched junction bases: 2. The CDR3 length is 16 residues.

In this sample, this clone turned up once. The sample contains more than one DNA sequence encoding this CDR3. V and J are TRBV12-3 or TRBV12-4 and TRBJ1-6; D is unclear. This CDR3 contains 13 residues. V was trimmed by 5 bases and J by 7 bases, leaving 9 bases between them. CDR3 residues: CASSPRGNSPLHF. The CDR3 region has the DNA TGTGCCAGCAGTCCTCGGGGAAATTCACCCCTCCACTTT.

This rearrangement joins TRBV4-2 to TRBJ1-2; D remains unclear. Germline values: CDR1 LGHNA, CDR2 YNFKEQ. V dropped 0 bases and J dropped 5 bases, with 4 bases sitting between them. CDR3 size: 12 residues. The CDR3 loop is CASSQDGYGYTF. The CDR3 nucleotides are TGTGCCAGCAGCCAAGATGGATATGGCTACACCTTC.

CDR3 coding DNA: TGTGCCAGCAGTCCCCAGGGATCGCTAGCAGGGGTTGGACAGCCCCAGCATTTT. Amino acid sequence: CASSPQGSLAGVGQPQHF. The V call is TRBV6-6, the J call TRBJ1-5; D possibly corresponds to TRBD1 (6 bases). The germline gives CDR1 MNHNY, CDR2 SVGAGI (reference sequence). The CDR3 consists of 18 residues. Trimming removed 5 bases at V and 7 bases at J, with 27 bases between.

The rearrangement links TRBV9 to TRBJ1-1, with D perhaps matching TRBD1 (6 bases). V dropped 3 bases and J dropped 1 base, with 10 bases sitting between them. The germline V gene encodes CDR1 SGDLS and CDR2 YYNGEE. The CDR3 runs 14 residues. This chain's CDR3 is CASSATGQNTEAFF. The CDR3 DNA sequence: TGTGCCAGCAGCGCCACGGGACAGAACACTGAAGCTTTCTTT.

The gene calls are TRBV5-5 and TRBJ1-2, with D unclear. Germline values: CDR1 SGHKS, CDR2 YYEKEE (reference sequence). This CDR3 is built from 17 residues. Trimming removed 1 base from V and 4 bases from J, with 20 bases in between. Here the CDR3 DNA reads TGTGCCAGCAGCTTGTCCCGAGTAAAGGCCGACGTCTATGGCTACACCTTC. Translation gives CASSLSRVKADVYGYTF.

The J gene is TRBJ1-3, the V gene TRBV6-5, with D perhaps TRBD1 (5 bases). Germline-derived CDR1 and CDR2 are MNHEY and SVGAGI. The CDR3 is made up of 15 amino acids. V was shortened by 5 bases and J by 0 bases, with 11 bases between the two germline ends. The CDR3 bases are TGTGCCAGCAGTCTGACCGGGACCTCTGGAAACACCATATATTTT. Translation: CASSLTGTSGNTIYF.

The chain links TRBV19 to TRBJ1-5; D is uncertain. Trimming took 7 bases from V and 4 from J, leaving 17 bases between them. Germline assignment: CDR1 LNHDA and CDR2 SQIVND (reference sequence). The length of the CDR3 is 15 residues. CDR3 protein: CASNSGRSRNQPQHF. Written as DNA, the CDR3 is TGTGCCAGTAATAGTGGCAGGAGTAGAAATCAGCCCCAGCATTTT.

This chain links TRBV7-2 with TRBJ2-1; D not certain. Germline CDR1 is SGHTA and CDR2 is FQGNSA. The CDR3 covers 17 residues. Trimming cost V 0 bases and J 0 bases, with 12 bases left between them. The CDR3 nucleotides are TGTGCCAGCAGCTTAGCCCCAGGCCAGAGCTCCTACAATGAGCAGTTCTTC. Protein sequence: CASSLAPGQSSYNEQFF. Full variable domain (missing parts from reference TRBV7-2 and TRBJ2-1): GAGVSQSPSNKVTEKGKDVELRCDPISGHTALYWYRQSLGQGLEFLIYFQGNSAPDKSGLPSDRFSAERTGGSVSTLTIQRTQQEDSAVYLCASSLAPGQSSYNEQFFGPGTRLTVL.

The rearrangement joins TRBV27 to TRBJ2-1, with D uncertain. V was clipped by 6 bases and J by 10 bases, with 16 bases between them. The CDR3 contains 13 residues. CDR1 MNHEY and CDR2 SMNVEV come from the germline V gene (reference sequence). The CDR3 spells CASSPVDIREQFF. CDR3 in DNA: TGTGCCAGCAGCCCCGTCGACATTCGCGAGCAGTTCTTC.

This clone is a singleton in its sample. The rearrangement links TRBV18 to TRBJ1-1; D might be TRBD1 (6 bases). Germline lookup yields CDR1 KGHSH and CDR2 LQKENI. The CDR3 spans 14 residues. Trimming removed 5 bases at V and 10 bases at J, with 20 bases between. The CDR3 reads CASSSYRETDGAFF. The CDR3 coding sequence is TGTGCCAGCTCATCTTACAGGGAAACGGACGGAGCTTTCTTT.

This clone is a singleton in its sample. The chain has TRBV28 and TRBJ1-5, with 9 bases aligning to TRBD1. The CDR3 runs to 15 residues. V lost 10 bases, J lost 4 bases, and 11 bases stayed unmatched. Per germline, CDR1 MDHEN and CDR2 SYDVKM. In DNA form, the CDR3 reads TGTGCCATCGGGACGACAGGGGGAAAGAATCAGCCCCAGCATTTT. Protein product: CAIGTTGGKNQPQHF.

The rearrangement joins TRBV7-3 to TRBJ1-5, with 7 bases fitting TRBD1. After removal of 5 bases from V and 5 bases from J, the junction contained 3 bases not matched to a gene. CDR1 is SGHTA, CDR2 FQGTGA, per germline. This CDR3 region has 13 residues. CDR3 sequence: CASSRQGDQPQHF. The CDR3 DNA follows: TGTGCCAGCAGCCGACAGGGTGATCAGCCCCAGCATTTT.

This rearrangement joins TRBV3-1 (or the pseudogene TRBV3-2) to TRBJ2-3; D possibly uses TRBD1 or TRBD2 (6 bases each). Trimming took 4 bases from V and 11 from J, leaving 13 bases between them. Looked up from germline, CDR1 is LGHDT and CDR2 is YNNKEL (reference sequence). The CDR3 extends over 12 amino acids. The CDR3 loop is CASSPAEGVQYF. CDR3 nucleotides: TGTGCCAGCAGCCCCGCGGAGGGGGTGCAGTATTTT.